The rows below give T cell receptor beta chains drawn from one sample of a study of blood T cell repertoires in COVID-19. The protocol was immunoSEQ multiplex PCR, while the TCRdb copy is restricted to in-frame clones and leaves out a portion. The table has fewer than 350,000 clones, 81% seen once. Sequencing was performed on peripheral blood. Receptor source: a woman between 55 and 75 years old with active or convalescent COVID-19. Each CDR3 is given with its conserved first and last residue. The D gene is left open where the match is weak. For some rows the clone size is stated as once, few or many, or as a class when expanded; others skip it.

NA,TRBJ2-5,TRBV7-2,TRBD2,TGTGCCAGCAGCCTCGTGCAGCGGGGGCCACAAGAGACCCAGTACTTC,CASSLVQRGPQETQYF
NA,TRBJ1-1,TRBV12-3/TRBV12-4,NA,TGTGCCAGCCGACATGGGCCCACTGAAGCTTTCTTT,CASRHGPTEAFF
many,TRBJ2-1,TRBV5-6,TRBD2,TGTGCCAGCAGCTGGAGACTAGCGGGGGCCAACAATGAGCAGTTCTTC,CASSWRLAGANNEQFF
NA,TRBJ1-6,TRBV6-6,TRBD1,TGTGCCAGCAGTCCTCGACAGGGGTTCCGTGGCTATAATTCACCCCTCCACTTT,CASSPRQGFRGYNSPLHF
NA,TRBJ2-7,TRBV11-3,TRBD1,TGTGCCAGCAGCTTGCAGGGGGCAGTCCACGAGCAGTACTTC,CASSLQGAVHEQYF
NA,TRBJ2-2,TRBV6-4,TRBD1,TGTGCCAGCGTGGGACAGGAACAGTTCTTTTTCGGGGAGCTGTTTTTT,CASVGQEQFFFGELFF
NA,TRBJ2-1,TRBV7-9,NA,TGTGCCAGCAGCTCGACTCCCCTCTACAATGAGCAGTTCTTC,CASSSTPLYNEQFF
NA,TRBJ2-5,TRBV10-3,TRBD1,TGTGCCATCAGAGGGGACAGGGCTACGAAAGAGACCCAGTACTTC,CAIRGDRATKETQYF
NA,TRBJ1-4,TRBV11-2,NA,TGTGCCAGCAGCCCCGGGGGGGCCTATCTGTTTTTT,CASSPGGAYLFF
NA,TRBJ2-7,TRBV6-5,TRBD2,TGTGCCAGCAGTCGGGGGGGCACGTGGGAGCAGTACTTC,CASSRGGTWEQYF
NA,TRBJ2-3,TRBV5-1,TRBD2,TGCGCCAGCAGGTCTAGCGGGGGGTTAAGAGCCCAGTATTTT,CASRSSGGLRAQYF
NA,TRBJ1-1,TRBV7-9,TRBD1,TGTGCCAGCAGCAAAGGACAGGGGGCATCTGAAGCTTTCTTT,CASSKGQGASEAFF
NA,TRBJ1-5,TRBV4-1,TRBD1,TGCGCCAGCAGCCAGGGGACAGGGCGGAATCAGCCCCAGCATTTT,CASSQGTGRNQPQHF
NA,TRBJ2-7,TRBV11-2,TRBD2,TGTGCCAGCAGCCGAACTAGCGGGGGATTCTACGAGCAGTACTTC,CASSRTSGGFYEQYF
NA,TRBJ2-7,TRBV19,NA,TGTGCCAGTAGAATGGACTGGGGCGAGCAGTACTTC,CASRMDWGEQYF
NA,TRBJ2-2,TRBV7-3,TRBD2,TGTGCCAGCAGCTTGGGACTAGCGGGGACTTCAGGGGAGCTGTTTTTT,CASSLGLAGTSGELFF
NA,TRBJ1-5,TRBV2,TRBD1,TGTGCCAGCAGTCCTAGGACAGGGGGAAGCAATCAGCCCCAGCATTTT,CASSPRTGGSNQPQHF
NA,TRBJ1-1,TRBV4-1,NA,TGCGCCAGCAGCCAAGACGACTTGAACACTGAAGCTTTCTTT,CASSQDDLNTEAFF
NA,TRBJ2-3,TRBV3-1/TRBV3-2,NA,TGTGCCAGCAGCCCCAGAGCGGCTAGCACAGATACGCAGTATTTT,CASSPRAASTDTQYF
NA,TRBJ1-2,TRBV19,NA,TGTGCCAGTAGTATAGATCGCGGGCCATTATCGGGCTACACCTTC,CASSIDRGPLSGYTF
NA,TRBJ2-1,TRBV7-9,TRBD2,TGTGCCAGCAGCTCTCCCGGGAGGGATGAGCAGTTCTTC,CASSSPGRDEQFF
NA,TRBJ2-7,TRBV10-2,TRBD2,TGCGCCAGCGGGACTAGCGGGGGGTACGAGCAGTACTTC,CASGTSGGYEQYF
few,TRBJ1-4,TRBV10-1,NA,TGCGCCAGCAGTGACGTGGGGGGACGGCCTAATGAAAAACTGTTTTTT,CASSDVGGRPNEKLFF
NA,TRBJ1-1,TRBV6-5,TRBD1,TGTGCCAGCAGTTACCCCCGAGGGGGCGAGCTTGAAGCTTTCTTT,CASSYPRGGELEAFF
once,TRBJ1-2,TRBV2,NA,TGTGCCAGCAGTGACAGGCCTTTTAACTATGGCTACACCTTC,CASSDRPFNYGYTF
NA,TRBJ1-2,TRBV29-1,TRBD1,TGCAGCGTTGAAGAGGGGACAGGGAACGGTGGCTACACCTTC,CSVEEGTGNGGYTF
once,TRBJ2-1,TRBV2,NA,TGTGCCAGCTCCGCCCGAGGTGAGCAGTTCTTC,CASSARGEQFF
NA,TRBJ1-2,TRBV14,NA,TGTGCCAGCGGACAGTCCTATGGCTACACCTTC,CASGQSYGYTF
NA,TRBJ1-5,TRBV30,TRBD1,TGTGCCTGGAGCGCTCCAGGGGGCAGGACGCCTCAGCCCCAGCATTTT,CAWSAPGGRTPQPQHF
NA,TRBJ2-7,TRBV7-2,TRBD1,TGTGCCAGCAGCTTAGCCAGACAGGGACACGAGCAGTACTTC,CASSLARQGHEQYF
NA,TRBJ1-4,TRBV7-2,TRBD1,TGTGCCAGCAGCTTAGTAGGGACAGGGTATGAAAAACTGTTTTTT,CASSLVGTGYEKLFF
NA,TRBJ2-5,TRBV27,NA,TGTGCCAGCAGTTTGATCGGAGGGGAGACCCAGTACTTC,CASSLIGGETQYF
NA,TRBJ1-2,TRBV12-3/TRBV12-4,NA,TGTGCCAGCAGTTCACGCCGCAGGGATGGCTACACCTTC,CASSSRRRDGYTF
NA,TRBJ2-3,TRBV6-4,TRBD2,TGTGCCAGCAGTGATCTAGCGGGGGAAGATACGCAGTATTTT,CASSDLAGEDTQYF
NA,TRBJ2-3,TRBV7-3,TRBD2,TGTGCCAGCAGCTTACTAGCGGGGAGCACAGATACGCAGTATTTT,CASSLLAGSTDTQYF
NA,TRBJ2-1,TRBV4-1,TRBD1,TGCGCCAGCAGCCCACGACAGGGGTATATTCTAGTGGGTGAGCAGTTCTTC,CASSPRQGYILVGEQFF
few,TRBJ1-5,TRBV3-1/TRBV3-2,TRBD1,TGTGCCAGCAGCCTCGGGACAGGGGGTAATCAGCCCCAGCATTTT,CASSLGTGGNQPQHF
NA,TRBJ1-1,TRBV2,TRBD1,TGTGCCAGCTGGGGACAGCCTGAAGCTTTCTTT,CASWGQPEAFF
few,TRBJ1-6,TRBV7-3,TRBD1,TGTGCCAGTAAACGGGACAGTAATTCACCCCTCCACTTT,CASKRDSNSPLHF
NA,TRBJ2-3,TRBV10-3,NA,TGTGCCATCAGCACCGACAGGACAGATACGCAGTATTTT,CAISTDRTDTQYF
NA,TRBJ2-1,TRBV12-3/TRBV12-4,NA,TGTGCCAGCAGATCCGGAGGGAATGAGCAGTTCTTC,CASRSGGNEQFF
NA,TRBJ1-1,TRBV9,NA,TGTGCCAGCAGCGTAGTCCACAGTAACACTGAAGCTTTCTTT,CASSVVHSNTEAFF
NA,TRBJ2-3,TRBV6-2/TRBV6-3,TRBD2,TGTGCCAGCAGTTACTCCAGGGTAGCGGGGGCCGGGAAAGATACGCAGTATTTT,CASSYSRVAGAGKDTQYF
NA,TRBJ2-1,TRBV2,TRBD2,TGTGCCAGCAGGAAGCGGGGATCCTACAATGAGCAGTTCTTC,CASRKRGSYNEQFF
once,TRBJ2-7,TRBV6-5,TRBD2,TGTGCCAGCAGTCTACTAGCGGGGGGGGACGAGCAGTACTTC,CASSLLAGGDEQYF
NA,TRBJ1-1,TRBV28,NA,TGTGCCAGCAGTTTGATGGACAGGAACACTGAAGCTTTCTTT,CASSLMDRNTEAFF
NA,TRBJ1-2,TRBV5-6,NA,TGTGCCAGCATCATCCGGGGGGTCTATGGCTACACCTTC,CASIIRGVYGYTF